The 8 T cell receptor beta chains presented below share a single source sample, sequenced in a study of T cell clonality in common variable immunodeficiency. These receptors have no known antigen. Profiling relied on immunoSEQ multiplex PCR, and the TCRdb table lists in-frame clones only, not all of them. In total the sample includes thousands of clones, none of them seen once. Overall study findings and caveats: In common variable immunodeficiency, TCR beta chains reportedly carried fewer deletions and N-nucleotide insertions.

Sequenced material: peripheral blood mononuclear cells. The source is a human donor with common variable immunodeficiency.

This clone was detected only a few times. The CDR3 is cut off 3 residues early in the read; its end comes from the germline J gene. This chain links TRBV7-9 with TRBJ2-7; TRBD1 agrees at 10 bases. The CDR3 runs 15 residues. Trimming took 6 bases from V and 5 from J; bases not matched to a gene: 10. The germline V gene encodes CDR1 SEHNR and CDR2 FQNEAQ (reference sequence). CDR3 sequence: CASRPLTGGIDEQYF. The sequenced CDR3 bases are TGTGCCAGCAGGCCCCTGACAGGGGGCATCGACGAG.

This clone was counted between two and nine times. The CDR3 is cut off 3 residues early in the read; its end comes from the germline J gene. This chain uses TRBV19 with TRBJ2-7; a possible D gene is TRBD1 (6 bases). V was trimmed by 0 bases and J by 2 bases, leaving 11 bases between them. The CDR3 length is 15 residues. Germline CDR1 LNHDA, CDR2 SQIVND (reference sequence). The CDR3 spells CASSIDWAGAYEQYF. The part of the CDR3 DNA that was read is TGTGCCAGTAGTATAGATTGGGCAGGGGCCTACGAG.

The CDR3 protein is CASSLLTGIGETQYF. The sequenced CDR3 bases are TGTGCCAGCAGCTTACTTACAGGGATCGGAGAGACC. The chain employs TRBV7-9 and TRBJ2-5; D may be TRBD1 (6 bases). The DNA ends 3 residues before the CDR3 does, and the rest of the CDR3 is filled in from the germline J gene. The CDR3 is made up of 15 amino acids. CDR1 and CDR2 from the germline V gene are SEHNR and FQNEAQ (reference sequence). V shed 2 bases and J shed 4 bases, with 14 bases lying between them.

The table lists this clone with a few counts. The read is 3 residues too short to cover the CDR3 end, so that end is filled in from the germline J gene. V usage is TRBV18 and J usage is TRBJ1-4; TRBD1 matches 8 bases. There are 18 residues in the CDR3. V shed 1 base and J 2 bases; nucleotides not matched to a gene: 9. In germline, CDR1 is KGHSH, CDR2 LQKENI. The covered CDR3 bases are TGTGCCAGCTCACCACGACGTGGACAGGGTCCGACTAATGAAAAA. Translated: CASSPRRGQGPTNEK. The CDR3 as a whole reads CASSPRRGQGPTNEKLFF.

As concerns this clone: The sequenced fragment ends 3 residues before the CDR3 boundary, so the rest is inferred from the germline J gene. The chain is built from TRBV7-6 and TRBJ2-7; 9 bases fit TRBD2. CDR3 size: 15 residues. Unmatched junction bases numbered 7, after V lost 5 bases and J lost 2 bases. The germline CDR1 and CDR2 sequences are SGHVS and FNYEAQ. This CDR3 reads CASSVGSGSAYEQYF. The covered CDR3 bases are TGTGCCAGCAGCGTCGGTAGCGGGAGTGCCTACGAG.

Worth noting for this clone: The DNA ends 3 residues before the CDR3 does, and the rest of the CDR3 is filled in from the germline J gene. This chain links TRBV19 with TRBJ1-1; tentatively, D is TRBD1 (5 bases). The V end was cut by 4 bases, the J end by 4 bases, with 13 bases between. Germline CDR1 LNHDA, CDR2 SQIVND (reference sequence). The CDR3 is 14 amino acids. The CDR3 reads CASSRGGSGTEAFF. The CDR3 DNA, read in part, is TGTGCCAGTAGTAGGGGGGGATCGGGCACTGAA.

Concerning this clone itself: The DNA ends 3 residues before the CDR3 does, and the rest of the CDR3 is filled in from the germline J gene. V gene TRBV7-9 combines with J gene TRBJ2-5; a weak D match, TRBD1 (5 bases). There are 14 residues in the CDR3. V was pared by 0 bases and J by 0 bases, with 5 bases between. Germline assignment: CDR1 SEHNR and CDR2 FQNEAQ (reference sequence). The sequenced CDR3 bases are TGTGCCAGCAGCTTAGCCAGGGACCAAGAGACC. Protein sequence: CASSLARDQET. The entire CDR3 is CASSLARDQETQYF.

As concerns this clone: The read ends 3 residues before the CDR3 terminus; that terminus is restored from the germline J gene. The chain is built from TRBV18 and TRBJ1-3, with TRBD1 matching over 7 bases. V lost 2 bases, J lost 7 bases, and 8 bases stayed unmatched. CDR3 length equals 15 residues. Germline V gives CDR1 KGHSH, CDR2 LQKENI. CDR3: CASSPASGGRNTIYF. The part of the CDR3 DNA that was read is TGTGCCAGCTCACCAGCCTCAGGGGGTCGTAACACC.